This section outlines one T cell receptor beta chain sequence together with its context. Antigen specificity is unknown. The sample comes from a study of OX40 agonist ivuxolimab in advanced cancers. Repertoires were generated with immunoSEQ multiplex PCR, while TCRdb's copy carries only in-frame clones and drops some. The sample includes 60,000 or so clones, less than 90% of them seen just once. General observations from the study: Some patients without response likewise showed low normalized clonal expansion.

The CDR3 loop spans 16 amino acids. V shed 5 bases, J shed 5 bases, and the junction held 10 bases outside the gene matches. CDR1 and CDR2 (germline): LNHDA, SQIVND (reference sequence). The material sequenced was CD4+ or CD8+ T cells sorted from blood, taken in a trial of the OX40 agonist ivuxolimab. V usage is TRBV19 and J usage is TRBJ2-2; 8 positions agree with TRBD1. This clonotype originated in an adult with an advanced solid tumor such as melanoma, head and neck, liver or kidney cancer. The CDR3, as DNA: TGTGCCAGTAGTCCCAACAGGGGGTTGCGAACCGGGGAGCTGTTTTTT. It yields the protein CASSPNRGLRTGELFF.